A single sample gave rise to the 26 T cell receptor beta chains below, sequenced in a study of blood T cell repertoires in COVID-19. Libraries were prepared by immunoSEQ multiplex PCR; TCRdb keeps only in-frame clonotypes and omits some of them. The sample carries 350,000 to 450,000 clones, about 85% recorded once. Sequencing input: peripheral blood. Receptor source: a young woman with acute or convalescent COVID-19.

This clone was detected once. The rearrangement uses TRBV6-5 and TRBJ1-2; D is undetermined. The CDR3 contains 13 residues. The ends were cut back, 2 bases at V and 2 bases at J, with 6 bases in the middle. Per the germline V gene, CDR1 is MNHEY and CDR2 is SVGAGI. CDR3 sequence: CASSYIGNYGYTF. The CDR3 bases are TGTGCCAGCAGTTACATCGGGAACTATGGCTACACCTTC.

The V and J genes are TRBV27 and TRBJ1-2, with 8 bases fitting TRBD1. Trimming cost V 6 bases and J 3 bases; bases outside gene matches: 9. CDR1 is MNHEY and CDR2 is SMNVEV in the germline V gene (reference sequence). The CDR3 is 15 amino acids. The CDR3 nucleotides are TGTGCCAGCAGGCCGTACAGGGGGTCTTACTATGGCTACACCTTC. As protein: CASRPYRGSYYGYTF.

The CDR3 nucleotides are TGTGCCAGCACCCAACCGGTTACTAACTATGGCTACACCTTC. Translated: CASTQPVTNYGYTF. The V call is TRBV6-5, the J call TRBJ1-2; no firm D call. The CDR3 is made up of 14 amino acids. V was clipped by 7 bases and J by 0 bases, with 12 bases between them. The germline gives CDR1 MNHEY, CDR2 SVGAGI.

The chain carries TRBV14 and TRBJ2-5; D ambiguous. V was pared by 7 bases and J by 0 bases, with 9 bases between. The CDR3 consists of 13 residues. Germline lookup yields CDR1 SGHDN and CDR2 FVKESK. Here the CDR3 reads CASNPGYQETQYF. The CDR3 DNA is TGTGCCAGCAACCCCGGGTACCAAGAGACCCAGTACTTC.

The chain carries TRBV18 and TRBJ2-7; D is possibly TRBD2 (6 bases). Trimming stripped 6 bases from V and 5 bases from J, with 17 bases between. Germline V lookup: CDR1 KGHSH, CDR2 LQKENI. The CDR3 is 14 amino acids. In DNA form, the CDR3 reads TGTGCCAGCTCTCCCTCGGGAGTCCCCCACGAGCAGTACTTC. Encoded protein: CASSPSGVPHEQYF.

The chain joins TRBV12-5 to TRBJ2-6, with D possibly being TRBD2 (6 bases). Trimming pared 2 bases from V and 0 bases from J, leaving 17 bases between. The CDR3 consists of 19 residues. The germline CDR1 and CDR2 sequences are LGHNT and FRNRAP. The CDR3 region has the DNA TGTGCTAGTGGTTTGCCCGGGCGGGAACCAAACTCTGGGGCCAACGTCCTGACTTTC. This translates into CASGLPGREPNSGANVLTF.

The rearrangement links TRBV19 to TRBJ2-7; 7 bases align to TRBD1. The CDR3 consists of 14 residues. V lost 3 bases and J lost 1; bases outside the gene matches: 3. Germline values: CDR1 LNHDA, CDR2 SQIVND (reference sequence). The CDR3, as DNA: TGTGCCAGTAGTATTTACAGGGGTTCCTACGAGCAGTACTTC. This codes for CASSIYRGSYEQYF.

Concerning this clone itself: Distinct nucleotide sequences in the sample also encode this CDR3. The rearrangement joins TRBV5-1 to TRBJ1-2; 9 bases match TRBD1. From germline, CDR1 is SGHRS and CDR2 YFSETQ. V gave up 4 bases and J gave up 5 bases; unmatched junction bases: 3. The CDR3 has 13 residues. CDR3 DNA: TGCGCCAGCAGCAGGACAGGGGATTATGGCTACACCTTC. It yields the protein CASSRTGDYGYTF.

This sequence joins TRBV13 and TRBJ2-1, with 8 bases that match TRBD1. The germline V gene has CDR1 PRHDT and CDR2 FYEKMQ (reference sequence). The CDR3 is 16 amino acids. With V trimmed by 3 bases and J by 9 bases, 13 bases remained unmatched. The CDR3 loop reads CASSLRGGQGRGEQFF. The DNA for the CDR3 is TGTGCCAGCAGCTTGCGTGGTGGACAGGGCAGGGGTGAGCAGTTCTTC. Using reference TRBV13 and TRBJ2-1 for the parts outside the CDR3, the full variable domain is AAGVIQSPRHLIKEKRETATLKCYPIPRHDTVYWYQQGPGQDPQFLISFYEKMQSDKGSIPDRFSAQQFSDYHSELNMSSLELGDSALYFCASSLRGGQGRGEQFFGPGTRLTVL.

The chain joins TRBV2 to TRBJ1-5, with D tentatively TRBD1 (6 bases). From germline, CDR1 is SNHLY and CDR2 FYNNEI. CDR3 length equals 15 residues. Trimming stripped 9 bases from V and 0 bases from J, with 15 bases between. Written as DNA, the CDR3 is TGTGCCAGAGGGGCAGAAGGGGGTAGCAATCAGCCCCAGCATTTT. This sequence encodes CARGAEGGSNQPQHF.

This sequence joins TRBV5-6 and TRBJ2-7; possibly TRBD1 for D (6 bases). CDR1 is SGHDT, CDR2 YYEEEE, per germline. Trimming removed 6 bases at V and 6 bases at J, with 16 bases between. The CDR3 is made up of 13 amino acids. CDR3 residues: CASNLGAPGEQYF. CDR3 in DNA: TGTGCCAGCAACCTGGGGGCCCCCGGCGAGCAGTACTTC.

The chain employs TRBV6-1 and TRBJ2-3; the D gene is possibly TRBD2 (5 bases). V gave up 2 bases and J gave up 1 base, with 10 bases separating them. This CDR3 spans 15 amino acids. The V gene's germline CDR1 is MNHNS and CDR2 SASEGT. The CDR3 DNA reads TGTGCCAGCAGTGAACCAAGGGAGCGCACAGATACGCAGTATTTT. It translates to CASSEPRERTDTQYF.

The gene calls are TRBV6-5 and TRBJ1-2; the D is unclear. The CDR3 spans 11 residues. The germline gives CDR1 MNHEY, CDR2 SVGAGI. Trimming removed 10 bases from V and 5 bases from J, with 11 bases in between. The CDR3 DNA follows: TGTGCCACCTTCGTAGCATATGGCTACACCTTC. This encodes CATFVAYGYTF.

This chain uses TRBV2 with TRBJ2-7; possible D gene TRBD1, 6 bases. The CDR3 runs to 15 residues. Germline CDR1 SNHLY, CDR2 FYNNEI. The V and J ends lost 7 bases and 5 bases respectively, with 21 bases between them. The CDR3 sequence: CASKPHFNRADEQYF. In DNA, the CDR3 is TGTGCCAGCAAGCCTCATTTCAACAGGGCAGACGAGCAGTACTTC.

The chain combines TRBV28 with TRBJ2-2; D remains ambiguous. The length of the CDR3 is 16 residues. The V and J ends lost 4 bases and 0 bases respectively, with 12 bases between them. Germline V CDR1 and CDR2: MDHEN, SYDVKM. The chain's CDR3 is CASSSTWSANTGELFF. The CDR3 coding sequence is TGTGCCAGCAGTTCCACTTGGAGCGCGAACACCGGGGAGCTGTTTTTT.

In DNA form, the CDR3 reads TGTGCCAGCAGCTCCGGAGGGACAAAGGGGAGGGGAGATCAGCCCCAGCATTTT. It yields the protein CASSSGGTKGRGDQPQHF. The chain couples TRBV5-6 to TRBJ1-5; maybe TRBD1 (6 bases). The germline V gene has CDR1 SGHDT and CDR2 YYEEEE. The germline V and J ends were trimmed by 3 bases and 5 bases, with 24 bases remaining between them. The CDR3 spans 18 residues.

The rearrangement joins TRBV12-2 to TRBJ1-1; TRBD1 is the table's D call, not checked against the DNA. TRBV12-2 is assigned pseudogene status. CDR3 length equals 15 residues. Here the CDR3 DNA reads TGTGCAAGTTGCAGGCCTGGGACAGGGAACACTGAAGCTTTCTTT. Protein: CASCRPGTGNTEAFF.

The rearrangement joins TRBV5-4 to TRBJ1-1; 10 positions agree with TRBD1. V dropped 3 bases and J dropped 4; count of bases not matched to a gene: 9. In germline, CDR1 is SGHNT, CDR2 YYREEE (reference sequence). CDR3 size: 16 residues. The CDR3 protein is CASSSGGTGETTEAFF. The CDR3 DNA follows: TGTGCCAGCAGCTCGGGCGGGACAGGGGAGACCACTGAAGCTTTCTTT.

The rearrangement links TRBV7-9 to TRBJ1-1, with D perhaps TRBD1 (5 bases). CDR1 and CDR2 from the germline V gene are SEHNR and FQNEAQ (reference sequence). The CDR3 length is 15 residues. Trimming left V 1 base short and J 2 bases short, with 11 bases between. DNA of the CDR3: TGTGCCAGCAGCTTAGGGGCAGGGAATAACACTGAAGCTTTCTTT. Translating it yields CASSLGAGNNTEAFF.

The gene calls are TRBV5-1 and TRBJ1-1; TRBD1 agrees at 9 bases. V trimming: 3 bases; J trimming: 0 bases; junction bases outside the gene matches: 3. Germline values: CDR1 SGHRS, CDR2 YFSETQ. The CDR3 length is 15 residues. Here the CDR3 reads CASSWGQGMNTEAFF. CDR3 sequence (DNA): TGCGCCAGCAGCTGGGGACAGGGAATGAACACTGAAGCTTTCTTT.

Points on this clone: Germline and junction disagree at one end, which may indicate a read error. This chain connects TRBV11-1 to TRBJ1-1, with 12 nucleotides matching TRBD1. Per germline, CDR1 SGHAT and CDR2 FQDESV (reference sequence). The CDR3 loop spans 16 amino acids. The CDR3: CASSPRGGTGGPIALF. The DNA of the CDR3 is TGTGCCAGCAGCCCGCGCGGGGGGACAGGGGGCCCCATTGCTCTCTTT. The full variable domain, with the rest looked up from reference TRBV11-1 and TRBJ1-1, is EAEVAQSPRYKITEKSQAVAFWCDPISGHATLYWYRQILGQGPELLVQFQDESVVDDSQLPKDRFSAERLKGVDSTLKIQPAELGDSAMYLCASSPRGGTGGPIALFGQGTRLTVV.

DNA of the CDR3: TGTGCCAGCAGCTCGGAGACTAGCGGGGGTGTGGATACGCAGTATTTT. Translating gives CASSSETSGGVDTQYF. V and J are TRBV7-9 and TRBJ2-3; TRBD2 matches at 12 bases. Trimming cost V 4 bases and J 6 bases; bases outside gene matches: 8. CDR1 is SEHNR, CDR2 FQNEAQ, per germline (reference sequence). This CDR3 comprises 16 residues.

The rearrangement uses TRBV9 and TRBJ2-5; tentatively, D is TRBD2 (6 bases). V dropped 3 bases and J dropped 5 bases, with 11 bases sitting between them. This CDR3 has 13 residues. Germline V gene data show CDR1 as SGDLS and CDR2 as YYNGEE. CDR3 protein: CASSDRDWETQYF. Written as DNA, the CDR3 is TGTGCCAGCAGCGACCGGGACTGGGAGACCCAGTACTTC.

J is TRBJ1-3 and V is TRBV2; TRBD1 matches at 9 bases. J gave up 3 bases and V 8 bases, and 8 bases lay outside the gene matches. This CDR3 spans 15 amino acids. CDR1 is SNHLY, CDR2 FYNNEI, per germline. CDR3 in DNA: TGTGCCAGCTGCCTACAGGGGGCGCTTGGAAACACCATATATTTT. It specifies CASCLQGALGNTIYF. Full variable domain (rest looked up from reference TRBV2 and TRBJ1-3): EPEVTQTPSHQVTQMGQEVILRCVPISNHLYFYWYRQILGQKVEFLVSFYNNEISEKSEIFDDQFSVERPDGSNFTLKIRSTKLEDSAMYFCASCLQGALGNTIYFGEGSWLTVV.

This chain joins TRBV15 and TRBJ2-7; D is possibly TRBD2 (6 bases). V was cut by 4 bases and J by 1 base, with 14 bases left in between. This CDR3 has 15 residues. Per germline, CDR1 LNHNV and CDR2 YYDKDF (reference sequence). DNA of the CDR3: TGTGCCACCAGCATCCCAAAGCGGGTTTCCTACGAGCAGTACTTC. It is translated as CATSIPKRVSYEQYF.

The gene calls are TRBV23-1 and TRBJ1-2, with unresolved D. TRBV23-1 is reported as an ORF; its role is uncertain. The CDR3 length is 14 residues. Trimming pared 2 bases from V and 4 bases from J, leaving 11 bases between. This CDR3 reads CASSQHEGGYGYTF. In DNA, the CDR3 is TGCGCCAGCAGTCAACATGAGGGTGGCTATGGCTACACCTTC.